This T cell receptor beta chain was obtained from a study of regulatory T cells in long-lasting Graves disease. V lost 4 bases, J lost 4 bases, and 13 bases lay in between. Per the germline V gene, CDR1 is LNHDA and CDR2 is SQIVND (reference sequence). The CDR3 runs to 14 residues. iRepertoire HTBI primers and Arm-PCR of CDR3 regions built TCR beta libraries. TCRdb reanalysed the multiplex PCR reads using MiXCR and keeps one entry per CDR3 protein. Among 350,000 to 450,000 distinct CDR3 sequences listed, more than 20% were seen once. Time point described: persistent/refractory GD, antithyroid drugs over 5 years with positive TRAb. PBMC RNA served as the TCR library source. Whole-study findings and limits: Public clonotype sharing was higher in persistent than newly diagnosed patients. Persistent Graves' patients showed a TCR diversity that was lower than that of newly diagnosed ones. Persistent disease preferred TRBV28, TRBJ1-2 and TRBJ2-5; new disease, TRBV20-1 and TRBJ2-1.

This clonotype has a count of ten or more. Antigen: not known. The sequences come from peripheral blood mononuclear cells (PBMCs), collected when the disease was refractory, from a patient treated with antithyroid drugs. This TCR came from a woman aged 40-49 years with Graves disease. This chain connects TRBV19 to TRBJ1-1; D may be TRBD1 (5 bases). CDR3 loop: CASSRGAGTTEAFF. The CDR3 DNA reads as TGTGCCAGTAGTAGGGGCGCGGGTACCACTGAAGCTTTCTTT.